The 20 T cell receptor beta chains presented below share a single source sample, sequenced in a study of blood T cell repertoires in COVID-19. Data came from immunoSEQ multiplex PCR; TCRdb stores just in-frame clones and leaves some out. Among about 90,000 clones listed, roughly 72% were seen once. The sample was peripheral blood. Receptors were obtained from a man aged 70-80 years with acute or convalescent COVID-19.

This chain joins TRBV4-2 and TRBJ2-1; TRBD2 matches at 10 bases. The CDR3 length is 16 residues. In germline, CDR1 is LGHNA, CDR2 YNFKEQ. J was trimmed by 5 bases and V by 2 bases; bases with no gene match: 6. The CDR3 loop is CASSQLVGLADNEQFF. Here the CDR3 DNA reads TGTGCCAGCAGCCAATTAGTAGGACTAGCGGACAATGAGCAGTTCTTC.

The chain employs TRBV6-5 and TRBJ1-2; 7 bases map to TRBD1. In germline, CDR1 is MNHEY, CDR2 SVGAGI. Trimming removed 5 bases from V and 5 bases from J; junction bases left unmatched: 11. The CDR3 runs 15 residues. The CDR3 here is CASSPAEAGGYGYTF. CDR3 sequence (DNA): TGTGCCAGCAGTCCGGCTGAGGCAGGGGGTTATGGCTACACCTTC.

The CDR3: CASSLLQGEKLFF. The DNA for the CDR3 is TGTGCCAGCAGCCTACTCCAGGGTGAAAAACTGTTTTTT. The rearrangement joins TRBV28 to TRBJ1-4; tentative D call: TRBD1 (5 bases). The V gene lost 6 bases and the J gene lost 7 bases, with 12 bases spanning the gap. This CDR3 spans 13 amino acids. CDR1 is MDHEN and CDR2 is SYDVKM in the germline V gene.

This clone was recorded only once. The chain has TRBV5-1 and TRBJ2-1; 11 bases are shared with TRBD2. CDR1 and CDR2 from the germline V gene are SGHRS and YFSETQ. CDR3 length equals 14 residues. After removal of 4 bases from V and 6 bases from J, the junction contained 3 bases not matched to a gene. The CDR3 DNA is TGCGCCAGCAGCCCGCTAGCGGGGGGCAATGAGCAGTTCTTC. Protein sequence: CASSPLAGGNEQFF. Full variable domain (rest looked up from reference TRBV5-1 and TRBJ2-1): KAGVTQTPRYLIKTRGQQVTLSCSPISGHRSVSWYQQTPGQGLQFLFEYFSETQRNKGNFPGRFSGRQFSNSRSEMNVSTLELGDSALYLCASSPLAGGNEQFFGPGTRLTVL.

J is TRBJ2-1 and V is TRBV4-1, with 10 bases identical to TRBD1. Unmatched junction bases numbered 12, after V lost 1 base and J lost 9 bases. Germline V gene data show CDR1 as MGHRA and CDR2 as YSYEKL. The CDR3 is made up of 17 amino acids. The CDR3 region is CASSQGLRDRGWGEQFF. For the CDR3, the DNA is TGCGCCAGCAGCCAAGGGCTCCGGGACAGGGGTTGGGGTGAGCAGTTCTTC.

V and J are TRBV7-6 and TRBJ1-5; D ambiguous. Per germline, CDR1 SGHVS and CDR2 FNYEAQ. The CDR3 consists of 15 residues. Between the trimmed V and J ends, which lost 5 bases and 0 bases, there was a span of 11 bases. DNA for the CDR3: TGTGCCAGCAGCATCACGAGTGATAGCAATCAGCCCCAGCATTTT. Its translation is CASSITSDSNQPQHF.

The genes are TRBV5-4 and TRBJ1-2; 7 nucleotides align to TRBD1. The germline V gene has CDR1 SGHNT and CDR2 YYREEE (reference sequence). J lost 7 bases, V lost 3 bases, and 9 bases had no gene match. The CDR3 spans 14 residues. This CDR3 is CASSWSGTAGGYTF. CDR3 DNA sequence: TGTGCCAGCAGCTGGTCTGGGACAGCGGGTGGCTACACCTTC.

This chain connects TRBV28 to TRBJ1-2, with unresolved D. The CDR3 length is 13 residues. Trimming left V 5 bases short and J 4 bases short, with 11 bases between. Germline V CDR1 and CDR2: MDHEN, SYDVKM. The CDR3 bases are TGTGCCAGCAGTCTCAGTAAACGCTATGGCTACACCTTC. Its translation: CASSLSKRYGYTF.

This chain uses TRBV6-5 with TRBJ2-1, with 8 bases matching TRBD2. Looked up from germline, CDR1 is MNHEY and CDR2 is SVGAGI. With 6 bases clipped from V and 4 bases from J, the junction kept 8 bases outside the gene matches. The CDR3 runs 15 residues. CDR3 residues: CASRTETSVYNEQFF. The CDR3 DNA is TGTGCCAGCAGGACTGAGACTAGCGTGTACAATGAGCAGTTCTTC.

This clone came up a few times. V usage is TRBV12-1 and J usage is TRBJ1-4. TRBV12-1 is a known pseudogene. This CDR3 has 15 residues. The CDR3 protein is CASRLGGATNEKLFF. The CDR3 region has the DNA TGTGCCAGCAGGTTAGGGGGGGCAACTAATGAAAAACTGTTTTTT.

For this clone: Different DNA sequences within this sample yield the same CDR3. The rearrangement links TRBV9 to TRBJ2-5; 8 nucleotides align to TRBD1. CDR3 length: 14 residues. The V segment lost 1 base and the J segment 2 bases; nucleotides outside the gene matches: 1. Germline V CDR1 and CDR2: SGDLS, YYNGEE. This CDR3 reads CASSVQGAQETQYF. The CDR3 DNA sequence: TGTGCCAGCAGCGTACAGGGGGCTCAAGAGACCCAGTACTTC. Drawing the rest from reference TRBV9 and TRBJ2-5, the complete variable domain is DSGVTQTPKHLITATGQRVTLRCSPRSGDLSVYWYQQSLDQGLQFLIQYYNGEERAKGNILERFSAQQFPDLHSELNLSSLELGDSALYFCASSVQGAQETQYFGPGTRLLVL.

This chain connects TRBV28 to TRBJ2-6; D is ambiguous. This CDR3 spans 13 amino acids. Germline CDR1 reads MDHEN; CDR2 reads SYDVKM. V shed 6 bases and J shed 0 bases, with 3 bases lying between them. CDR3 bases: TGTGCCAGCAGGAGCTCTGGGGCCAACGTCCTGACTTTC. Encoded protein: CASRSSGANVLTF.

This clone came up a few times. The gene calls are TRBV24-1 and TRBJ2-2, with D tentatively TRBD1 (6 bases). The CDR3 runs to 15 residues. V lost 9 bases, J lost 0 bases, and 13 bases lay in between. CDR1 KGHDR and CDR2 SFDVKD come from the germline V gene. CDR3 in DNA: TGTGCCACCCAAGGACAGAACGCGAACACCGGGGAGCTGTTTTTT. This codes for CATQGQNANTGELFF.

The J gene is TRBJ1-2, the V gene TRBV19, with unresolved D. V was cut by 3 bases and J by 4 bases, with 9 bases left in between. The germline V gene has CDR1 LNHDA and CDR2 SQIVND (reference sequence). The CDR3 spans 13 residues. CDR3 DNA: TGTGCCAGTAGTATTCGGGATCGCTATGGCTACACCTTC. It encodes CASSIRDRYGYTF.

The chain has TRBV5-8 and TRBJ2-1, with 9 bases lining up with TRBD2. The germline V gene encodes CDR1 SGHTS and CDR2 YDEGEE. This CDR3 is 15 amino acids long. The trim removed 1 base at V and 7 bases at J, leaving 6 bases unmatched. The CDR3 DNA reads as TGTGCCAGCAGCTTGAGTAGCGGGGGTGCGAATGAGCAGTTCTTC. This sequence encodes CASSLSSGGANEQFF.

The CDR3 protein is CATSDSPWPGRGTDTQYF. The CDR3 DNA is TGTGCCACCAGTGACTCCCCTTGGCCGGGGAGAGGCACAGATACGCAGTATTTT. J is TRBJ2-3 and V is TRBV24-1; tentative D call: TRBD2 (5 bases). The ends were cut back, 4 bases at V and 1 base at J, with 20 bases in the middle. The CDR3 sequence is 18 residues long. Per germline, CDR1 KGHDR and CDR2 SFDVKD.

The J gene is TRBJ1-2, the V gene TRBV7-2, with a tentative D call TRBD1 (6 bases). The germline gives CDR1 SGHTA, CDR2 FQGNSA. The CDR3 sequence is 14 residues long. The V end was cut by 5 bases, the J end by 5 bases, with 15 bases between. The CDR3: CASSPGGGTYGYTF. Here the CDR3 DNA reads TGTGCCAGCAGCCCGGGGGGCGGGACTTATGGCTACACCTTC.

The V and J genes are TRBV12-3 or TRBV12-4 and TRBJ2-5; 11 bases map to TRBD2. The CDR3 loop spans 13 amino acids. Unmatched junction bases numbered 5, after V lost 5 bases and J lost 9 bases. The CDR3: CASSTVAGGAQYF. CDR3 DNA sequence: TGTGCCAGCAGTACTGTAGCGGGAGGGGCCCAGTACTTC.

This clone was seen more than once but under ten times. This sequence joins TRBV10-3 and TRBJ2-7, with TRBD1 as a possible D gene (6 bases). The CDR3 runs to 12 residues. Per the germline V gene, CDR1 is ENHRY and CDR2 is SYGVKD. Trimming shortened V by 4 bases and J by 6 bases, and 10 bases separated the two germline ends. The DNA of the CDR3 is TGTGCCATCAGTGGGCGACAGGCCGAGCAGTACTTC. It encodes CAISGRQAEQYF.

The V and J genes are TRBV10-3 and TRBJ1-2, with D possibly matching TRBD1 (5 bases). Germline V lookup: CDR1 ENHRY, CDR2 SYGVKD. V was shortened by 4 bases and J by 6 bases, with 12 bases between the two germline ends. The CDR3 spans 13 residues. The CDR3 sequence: CAISARGEHGYTF. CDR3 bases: TGTGCCATCAGTGCTCGGGGGGAGCATGGCTACACCTTC.